This TCR beta chain emerged from a study of OX40 agonist ivuxolimab in advanced cancers. Whole-study results and caveats: Expanded clones were, on average, more numerous among CD8+ T cells than CD4+. Some of the lowest clonal expansion was seen in partial responders at 0.1-3.0 mg/kg.

Profiled with immunoSEQ multiplex PCR; TCRdb holds only in-frame clones, not every one. The sample holds approximately 50,000 clones; roughly 85% are singletons and the top ten take about 0.63%. As regards this clone: Its antigen is not known.

The V end lost 4 bases, the J end lost 4 bases, and 13 bases lay between the germline ends. There are 14 residues in the CDR3. Germline values: CDR1 LNHDA, CDR2 SQIVND (reference sequence). Patients with a history of autoimmune disease or on systemic immunosuppression were excluded. The study sampled blood at baseline, cycle 4 day 1, and cycle 7 day 1. Sequenced material: CD4+ or CD8+ T cells sorted from blood, taken in a trial of the OX40 agonist ivuxolimab. The source is an adult with an advanced solid tumor such as melanoma, head and neck, liver or kidney cancer. V gene TRBV19 combines with J gene TRBJ1-1; D unclear. The DNA of the CDR3 is TGTGCCAGTAGTACTGACCCGGGTGGCACTGAAGCTTTCTTT. Its protein is CASSTDPGGTEAFF.